The entry below describes one TCR beta chain. Its matching antigen is unknown. The sample originates from a study of monozygotic twins with inflammatory bowel disease. From the 5' RACE reads, TCRdb lists one entry per CDR3 protein and no DNA. The table for this sample gives about 160,000 distinct CDR3 sequences. Germline V gives CDR1 DFQATT, CDR2 SNEGSKA (reference sequence). The CDR3 covers 17 residues. Blood samples of less than 3 ml were drawn from every donor. Study conclusions and caveats: Healthy twins shared more clonotypes with others than IBD patients, most markedly active ones.

The sequence was collected from a human donor with ulcerative colitis or Crohn's disease, or a healthy co-twin of an affected twin (not recorded which). This chain links TRBV20-1 with TRBJ2-3. Sequences were obtained from blood. The CDR3 protein is CSAREMRLMNVADTQYF.